The next 10 T cell receptor beta chains were all read from a single sample in a study of CD8 T cells in ankylosing spondylitis. TCRdb processed the 5' RACE reads anew with MiXCR; each CDR3 protein has one entry. This sample has about 300,000 distinct CDR3 sequences, with less than 25% found just once. The sample comprised blood, either unsorted or a sorted T cell fraction (not recorded which). The receptors were gathered from a female donor with ankylosing spondylitis or in good health (not recorded which).

In this sample, this clonotype turned up a few times. The J gene is TRBJ2-7, the V gene TRBV6-1; D is tentatively TRBD1 or TRBD2 (6 bases each). Germline values: CDR1 MNHNS, CDR2 SASEGT. The CDR3 covers 15 residues. The germline V and J ends were trimmed by 5 bases and 6 bases, with 20 bases remaining between them. CDR3 sequence: CASSPRGFRGSEQYF. CDR3 DNA: TGTGCCAGCAGTCCCAGGGGCTTTCGGGGGTCCGAGCAGTACTTC.

This clonotype was picked up many times. This chain uses TRBV20-1 with TRBJ2-5, with TRBD2 identical over 10 bases. In germline, CDR1 is DFQATT, CDR2 SNEGSKA (reference sequence). The CDR3 loop spans 14 amino acids. J was trimmed by 5 bases and V by 3 bases; bases with no gene match: 6. The CDR3 DNA reads as TGCAGTGCTAGGCGCCTAGCGGGAGTTGAGACCCAGTACTTC. Translating gives CSARRLAGVETQYF.

The chain uses TRBV6-5 and TRBJ2-3, with TRBD1 as a possible D gene (6 bases). This CDR3 has 19 amino acids. V lost 0 bases and J 0 bases, leaving 19 bases between the germline ends. Germline CDR1 MNHEY, CDR2 SVGAGI. As DNA, the CDR3 is TGTGCCAGCAGTTACTCCTTAGGGGGAGCCTGGTCTAGCACAGATACGCAGTATTTT. This sequence encodes CASSYSLGGAWSSTDTQYF.

This clonotype was detected ten times or more. The gene calls are TRBV20-1 and TRBJ1-1, with unresolved D. Germline V gene data show CDR1 as DFQATT and CDR2 as SNEGSKA (reference sequence). This CDR3 is 11 amino acids long. V gave up 2 bases and J gave up 6 bases, with 7 bases separating them. CDR3 sequence (DNA): TGCAGTGCTAGAACGATGGCTGAAGCTTTCTTT. This gives the protein CSARTMAEAFF.

V and J are TRBV4-3 and TRBJ2-1, with 10 bases identical to TRBD1. The germline V gene encodes CDR1 LGHNA and CDR2 YSLEER. V trimming: 0 bases; J trimming: 14 bases; junction bases outside the gene matches: 4. The CDR3 loop spans 13 amino acids. The DNA of the CDR3 is TGCGCCAGCAGCCAAGATCGGACAGGGGGTGAGTTCTTC. This translates into CASSQDRTGGEFF.

The chain employs TRBV28 and TRBJ2-2; 9 positions agree with TRBD1. Losses at the gene ends were 7 bases for V and 2 bases for J; bases not matched to a gene: 5. The CDR3 consists of 15 residues. The germline CDR1 and CDR2 sequences are MDHEN and SYDVKM. CDR3 DNA sequence: TGTGCCAGCAAAGGGGACAGGGTCAACACCGGGGAGCTGTTTTTT. Its translation: CASKGDRVNTGELFF.

V is TRBV27 and J is TRBJ2-1; D is perhaps TRBD1 (5 bases). This CDR3 region has 15 residues. Germline V CDR1 and CDR2: MNHEY, SMNVEV (reference sequence). Trimming shortened V by 3 bases and J by 3 bases, and 12 bases separated the two germline ends. This CDR3 reads CASSFLGEGYNEQFF. The DNA of the CDR3 is TGTGCCAGCAGTTTTTTAGGGGAAGGCTACAATGAGCAGTTCTTC.

The chain has TRBV24-1 and TRBJ2-7, with D maybe TRBD1 (5 bases). V was pared by 3 bases and J by 2 bases, with 13 bases between. CDR1 KGHDR and CDR2 SFDVKD come from the germline V gene. The CDR3 runs 15 residues. This chain's CDR3 is CATSDRPTAPYEQYF. The DNA of the CDR3 is TGTGCCACCAGTGATCGACCGACAGCACCCTACGAGCAGTACTTC.

The V call is TRBV9, the J call TRBJ2-1; no firm D call. Trimming pared 4 bases from V and 7 bases from J, leaving 9 bases between. The CDR3 covers 12 residues. Germline lookup yields CDR1 SGDLS and CDR2 YYNGEE. The CDR3 sequence is CASSRNLNEQFF. As DNA, the CDR3 is TGTGCCAGCAGCCGGAATCTAAATGAGCAGTTCTTC.

This clonotype showed up just a few times. The rearrangement links TRBV5-1 to TRBJ2-1; a possible D gene is TRBD1 (6 bases). Trimming stripped 2 bases from V and 8 bases from J, with 11 bases between. The CDR3 extends over 13 amino acids. Germline CDR1 and CDR2: SGHRS and YFSETQ. DNA for the CDR3: TGCGCCAGCAGCTTAAGGACAGCGGATGAGCAGTTCTTC. Translation gives CASSLRTADEQFF.